Following are 23 T cell receptor beta chains from one sample sequenced in a study of blood T cells in healthy people across ages. Primed by a sample-barcoded 5' primer and a J-beta primer mix, a second PCR proceeded for about 7 to 11 cycles. TCRdb re-derived calls from the 5' RACE reads in MiXCR, one entry per CDR3 protein. The sample shows fewer than 800,000 distinct CDR3 sequences, approximately 49% of them seen only once. The sequencing sample was made of blood. The source is a woman aged 55-69 years in good health.

This clonotype was detected only once. The chain has TRBV27 and TRBJ1-2; D is ambiguous. The germline gives CDR1 MNHEY, CDR2 SMNVEV (reference sequence). Deletions cut 5 bases from V and 8 bases from J, with 12 bases between. The CDR3 totals 12 residues. The CDR3 nucleotides read TGTGCCAGCAGTGCGGCGGCCTCCGGCTACACCTTC. Translating it yields CASSAAASGYTF.

The chain is built from TRBV18 and TRBJ2-6; TRBD1 aligns across 10 bases. V lost 5 bases to trimming and J lost 0 bases; unmatched junction nucleotides: 7. This CDR3 has 18 residues. Germline values: CDR1 KGHSH, CDR2 LQKENI. The CDR3 here is CASSTSGTGASGANVLTF. The CDR3 coding sequence is TGTGCCAGCTCAACCTCCGGGACAGGGGCCTCTGGGGCCAACGTCCTGACTTTC.

The J gene is TRBJ2-7, the V gene TRBV5-1, with D tentatively TRBD1 (5 bases). V lost 0 bases to trimming and J lost 2 bases, with 15 bases between them. This CDR3 region has 16 residues. The germline gives CDR1 SGHRS, CDR2 YFSETQ. DNA of the CDR3: TGCGCCAGCAGCTTGGGCACCCAGGGTCGCACCTACGAGCAGTACTTC. It codes for CASSLGTQGRTYEQYF.

The chain is built from TRBV13 and TRBJ2-3, with D perhaps being TRBD1 or TRBD2 (5 bases each). Germline CDR1 is PRHDT and CDR2 is FYEKMQ (reference sequence). The CDR3 length is 16 residues. The V end lost 5 bases, the J end lost 3 bases, and 18 bases lay between the germline ends. CDR3 DNA sequence: TGTGCCAGCAGCCCGGGACCGGGGATGGGAACAGATACGCAGTATTTT. This codes for CASSPGPGMGTDTQYF.

V usage is TRBV20-1 and J usage is TRBJ1-6; tentatively, D is TRBD1 (5 bases). The germline CDR1 and CDR2 sequences are DFQATT and SNEGSKA (reference sequence). Trimming left V 3 bases short and J 9 bases short, with 15 bases between. The CDR3 is 14 residues long. CDR3 DNA: TGCAGTGCTAGTCGGTTTGGGGCAGGTTCACCCCTCCACTTT. Protein sequence: CSASRFGAGSPLHF.

This clonotype was observed a handful of times. The chain has TRBV20-1 and TRBJ2-4, with 7 bases matching TRBD1. This CDR3 has 11 amino acids. Germline V gene lookup returns CDR1 DFQATT and CDR2 SNEGSKA (reference sequence). V lost 5 bases to trimming and J lost 13 bases; unmatched junction nucleotides: 8. The CDR3 DNA is TGCAGTGCTGGAACAGGGGTCGCGCAGTACTTC. This gives the protein CSAGTGVAQYF.

The V call is TRBV20-1, the J call TRBJ2-3; D is undetermined. CDR1 is DFQATT and CDR2 is SNEGSKA in the germline V gene (reference sequence). Trimming pared 8 bases from V and 0 bases from J, leaving 15 bases between. The CDR3 runs to 14 residues. CDR3 loop: CSPWTVTSTDTQYF. CDR3 in DNA: TGCAGTCCATGGACGGTAACTAGCACAGATACGCAGTATTTT.

This clonotype has a handful of counts. This chain links TRBV29-1 with TRBJ2-3; D is tentatively TRBD1 or TRBD2 (5 bases each). This CDR3 has 14 residues. Per germline, CDR1 SQVTM and CDR2 ANQGSEA. V lost 8 bases and J lost 1, with 16 bases in between. The CDR3 spells CSPRGVGGTDTQYF. The CDR3 region has the DNA TGCAGCCCCCGGGGAGTAGGGGGCACAGATACGCAGTATTTT.

This chain links TRBV20-1 with TRBJ2-7, with D uncertain. Between the trimmed V and J ends, which lost 4 bases and 2 bases, there was a span of 12 bases. The CDR3 sequence is 13 residues long. Germline V gene sequence: CDR1 DFQATT, CDR2 SNEGSKA (reference sequence). The CDR3 spells CSAMGGRTYEQYF. Here the CDR3 DNA reads TGCAGTGCTATGGGCGGCCGTACCTACGAGCAGTACTTC.

V and J are TRBV28 and TRBJ2-1; 8 bases are a match to TRBD2. CDR1 and CDR2 from the germline V gene are MDHEN and SYDVKM. This CDR3 spans 15 amino acids. The V gene end was trimmed by 2 bases and the J gene end by 8 bases; junction bases not matched to a gene: 8. The CDR3 region is CASSLPGLGSHEQFF. CDR3 sequence (DNA): TGTGCCAGCAGTTTACCGGGACTAGGGTCCCATGAGCAGTTCTTC.

This sequence joins TRBV10-3 and TRBJ2-7; 7 positions agree with TRBD1. Unmatched junction bases numbered 3, after V lost 0 bases and J lost 4 bases. This CDR3 contains 14 residues. Per germline, CDR1 ENHRY and CDR2 SYGVKD. CDR3 bases: TGTGCCATCAGTGAGTCAGGGGGCGAGTACGAGCAGTACTTC. As protein: CAISESGGEYEQYF.

This clonotype was observed a handful of times. This chain links TRBV18 with TRBJ2-1, with a tentative D call TRBD1 (5 bases). Germline V gene sequence: CDR1 KGHSH, CDR2 LQKENI. The CDR3 has 14 amino acids. The V gene lost 3 bases and the J gene lost 6 bases, with 12 bases spanning the gap. In DNA, the CDR3 is TGTGCCAGCTCACCCTCAATGGGGCTCAATGAGCAGTTCTTC. Translation: CASSPSMGLNEQFF.

V is TRBV29-1 and J is TRBJ2-1; 11 bases match TRBD2. Near its end, the DNA agrees better with TRBJ2-7, so the J call may be wrong. This CDR3 region has 13 residues. Per germline, CDR1 SQVTM and CDR2 ANQGSEA. The CDR3 coding sequence is TGCAGCGTCGAGGGACTAGCGGACAATGAGCAGTACTTC. Translating it yields CSVEGLADNEQYF.

The rearrangement uses TRBV4-3 and TRBJ2-5; D may be TRBD1 or TRBD2 (6 bases each). The V end was cut by 0 bases, the J end by 0 bases, with 8 bases between. The CDR3 spans 15 residues. CDR1 and CDR2 (germline): LGHNA, YSLEER. CDR3 in amino acids: CASSQDRGDQETQYF. CDR3 in DNA: TGCGCCAGCAGCCAAGATAGGGGGGACCAAGAGACCCAGTACTTC.

This clonotype was seen more than once but under ten times. The chain is built from TRBV5-1 and TRBJ2-5, with 10 bases that match TRBD2. The V gene end was trimmed by 0 bases and the J gene end by 3 bases; junction bases not matched to a gene: 5. This CDR3 is built from 16 residues. Germline assignment: CDR1 SGHRS and CDR2 YFSETQ. CDR3 DNA: TGCGCCAGCAGCTTGGAAGGACTAGCGGTGAAAGAGACCCAGTACTTC. Translated: CASSLEGLAVKETQYF.

The CDR3 nucleotides read TGTGCCAGCAGCGTAGGCCCGGGGGTCGAGACCCAGTACTTC. Protein sequence: CASSVGPGVETQYF. V usage is TRBV9 and J usage is TRBJ2-5; maybe TRBD2 (6 bases). V was clipped by 0 bases and J by 5 bases, with 11 bases between them. Germline CDR1 SGDLS, CDR2 YYNGEE. The CDR3 length is 14 residues.

There are a few counts of this clonotype. The chain recombines TRBV7-2 with TRBJ2-4, with 10 bases fitting TRBD1. Germline V gene lookup returns CDR1 SGHTA and CDR2 FQGNSA. V lost 5 bases and J lost 13; bases outside the gene matches: 14. This CDR3 has 15 residues. The DNA for the CDR3 is TGTGCCAGCAGCCCCATCGACAGGGGGCGGGAAGAGCAGTACTTC. Protein product: CASSPIDRGREEQYF.

There are a few counts of this clonotype. The V gene is TRBV12-3 or TRBV12-4, the J gene TRBJ1-2; D not resolved. This CDR3 region has 13 residues. The V gene lost 3 bases and the J gene lost 5 bases, with 10 bases spanning the gap. In DNA, the CDR3 is TGTGCCAGCAGTTTGACCACTGAGTATGGCTACACCTTC. Translating gives CASSLTTEYGYTF.

This chain joins TRBV20-1 and TRBJ2-1; D might be TRBD2 (7 bases). CDR1 is DFQATT and CDR2 is SNEGSKA in the germline V gene (reference sequence). The CDR3 has 14 amino acids. CDR3 region: CSLIGGGPYNEQFF. Written as DNA, the CDR3 is TGCAGCTTGATTGGGGGGGGCCCCTACAATGAGCAGTTCTTC.

This sequence joins TRBV6-2 or TRBV6-3 and TRBJ2-7, with 7 bases matching TRBD2. The V segment lost 6 bases and the J segment 3 bases; nucleotides outside the gene matches: 5. The germline CDR1 and CDR2 sequences are MNHEY and SVGEGT. The CDR3 spans 13 residues. The CDR3 region has the DNA TGTGCCAGCAGGGGTAGCGGGCACTACGAGCAGTACTTC. Protein product: CASRGSGHYEQYF.

The chain joins TRBV20-1 to TRBJ2-1; no definite D call. Trimming removed 6 bases at V and 10 bases at J, with 16 bases between. Germline V gene data show CDR1 as DFQATT and CDR2 as SNEGSKA (reference sequence). CDR3 length equals 12 residues. DNA for the CDR3: TGCAGTGCACTACGTCTCCCCGGAGAGCAGTTCTTC. This gives the protein CSALRLPGEQFF.

The chain is built from TRBV5-5 and TRBJ1-2, with D possibly matching TRBD1 (5 bases). The CDR3 runs to 15 residues. In germline, CDR1 is SGHKS, CDR2 YYEKEE (reference sequence). V was shortened by 2 bases and J by 2 bases, with 13 bases between the two germline ends. CDR3 sequence (DNA): TGTGCCAGCAGCTTCTCCCTGGGGGGGAACTATGGCTACACCTTC. Protein sequence: CASSFSLGGNYGYTF.

The V gene is TRBV3-1, the J gene TRBJ2-5; D perhaps matches TRBD2 (5 bases). V lost 2 bases to trimming and J lost 11 bases, with 15 bases between them. The CDR3 sequence is 13 residues long. Germline V gene sequence: CDR1 LGHDT, CDR2 YNNKEL (reference sequence). The DNA for the CDR3 is TGTGCCAGCAGCCAACACGGGGTTGGGGAGCAGTACTTC. This codes for CASSQHGVGEQYF.